This TCR beta chain comes out of a study of blood T cell repertoires in COVID-19. Study information: From the United States, Italy and Spain came samples of acute and convalescent COVID-19. T cells, B-cell-depleted T cells, or PBMCs provided the cDNA or gDNA that served as material.

CDR1 and CDR2 (germline): MDHEN, SYDVKM. This CDR3 is 14 amino acids long. Trimming left V 7 bases short and J 3 bases short, with 15 bases between. Authors' methods: From reference gene primer amplification, estimates of nucleated cell counts were derived. The table came from immunoSEQ multiplex PCR; TCRdb's copy has only in-frame clones and leaves some out. The DNA was the basis for D and trimming; V, J and clone size are from that table. The sample yields approximately 100,000 clones, 70% to 90% seen once. This chain connects TRBV28 to TRBJ2-5; tentatively, D is TRBD2 (6 bases). Sequencing input: peripheral blood. The TCR was taken from a human donor in a cohort sampled during active COVID-19. The CDR3 loop is CASNPMRREETQYF. The CDR3 coding sequence is TGTGCCAGCAACCCAATGAGGAGGGAAGAGACCCAGTACTTC. Variable domain in full (rest from reference TRBV28 and TRBJ2-5): DVKVTQSSRYLVKRTGEKVFLECVQDMDHENMFWYRQDPGLGLRLIYFSYDVKMKEKGDIPEGYSVSREKKERFSLILESASTNQTSMYLCASNPMRREETQYFGPGTRLLVL.